This record looks at one T cell receptor beta chain sequence and its context. The CDR3 runs to 14 residues. Trimming cost V 6 bases and J 7 bases; bases outside gene matches: 8. Germline V gene lookup returns CDR1 KGHSH and CDR2 LQKENI. The data originate from a study of blood T cell repertoires in COVID-19. Study details: From the United States, Italy and Spain came samples of acute and convalescent COVID-19.

The Seattle site enrolled patients during active infection and followed them longitudinally. Assay: immunoSEQ multiplex PCR; the TCRdb copy retains only in-frame clones and omits some. The table lists 180,000 or so clones, about 81% of them singletons. The sequence was obtained from a woman of 80 years or more with COVID-19, enrolled during active disease. Source material: peripheral blood. The chain couples TRBV18 to TRBJ1-5, with TRBD1 matching 8 bases. CDR3 sequence (DNA): TGTGCCAGCTCGGAAAGGACAGGGAGACAGCCCCAGCATTTT. Protein: CASSERTGRQPQHF.